This TCR beta chain comes out of a study of cytomegalovirus exposure and HLA in healthy donors. Deletions cut 0 bases from V and 0 bases from J, with 5 bases between. The CDR3 contains 14 residues. CDR1 and CDR2 from the germline V gene are SGHRS and YFSETQ. PCR primers comprised 60 Vbeta and 13 Jbeta primers. The authors' processing: As a later analysis found, there were tens of millions of unique TCR beta chains, of which some 10 million were shared. Profiling relied on immunoSEQ multiplex PCR, and the TCRdb table lists in-frame clones only, not all of them. V and J calls plus clone size are reproduced from that table; the DNA served to infer D and trimming. The table lists about 110,000 clones, 76% of them singletons. With respect to this clone: The antigen remains unidentified.

Study results and caveats: A list of approximately 160 TCR beta chains associated with cytomegalovirus was given.

The chain employs TRBV5-1 and TRBJ2-3, with a tentative D call TRBD1 (5 bases). What was sequenced was PBMCs. This clonotype was obtained from a man aged 30 to 45 in good health and CMV-seropositive. CDR3 region: CASSLGTSTDTQYF. DNA for the CDR3: TGCGCCAGCAGCTTGGGGACAAGCACAGATACGCAGTATTTT.